The 8 T cell receptor beta chains presented below share a single source sample, sequenced in a study of cytomegalovirus exposure and HLA in healthy donors. PCR primers comprised 60 Vbeta and 13 Jbeta primers. The assay was immunoSEQ multiplex PCR, and TCRdb's table has in-frame clones only and misses some. The table includes 95,000 to 150,000 clones, around 81% detected once. Sequencing was performed on PBMCs. These receptors originate from a middle-aged woman in good health and CMV-seronegative.

This clone was observed once. The chain carries TRBV6-1 and TRBJ1-2; 7 bases match TRBD1. Trimming cost V 6 bases and J 2 bases; bases outside gene matches: 9. The CDR3 loop spans 15 amino acids. CDR1 is MNHNS and CDR2 is SASEGT in the germline V gene. CDR3 nucleotides: TGTGCCAGCAGAGCCGGGACAGTAATAAACTATGGCTACACCTTC. As protein: CASRAGTVINYGYTF.

The CDR3 nucleotides read TGTGCCAGTAGTGGTAGCGCAGTACCGTACGAGCAGTACTTC. Its translation: CASSGSAVPYEQYF. The rearrangement uses TRBV19 and TRBJ2-7; D may be TRBD2 (5 bases). The CDR3 spans 14 residues. From germline, CDR1 is LNHDA and CDR2 SQIVND (reference sequence). Trimming cost V 5 bases and J 4 bases, with 15 bases left between them.

The chain links TRBV5-1 to TRBJ1-6; D perhaps matches TRBD1 (6 bases). Germline assignment: CDR1 SGHRS and CDR2 YFSETQ. The length of the CDR3 is 15 residues. V lost 4 bases, J lost 7 bases, and 15 bases lay in between. The CDR3 DNA reads as TGCGCCAGCAGCGGTTCGGGGGGCGAGAATTCACCCCTCCACTTT. Amino acid sequence: CASSGSGGENSPLHF.

J is TRBJ2-1 and V is TRBV6-5, with unresolved D. CDR3 size: 15 residues. Deletions cut 0 bases from V and 5 bases from J, with 11 bases between. CDR1 MNHEY and CDR2 SVGAGI come from the germline V gene. The CDR3 protein is CASSYSITGDNEQFF. DNA for the CDR3: TGTGCCAGCAGTTACTCGATCACTGGAGACAATGAGCAGTTCTTC.

V is TRBV4-1 and J is TRBJ1-6; D is unresolved. In germline, CDR1 is MGHRA, CDR2 YSYEKL. Trimming removed 3 bases at V and 7 bases at J, with 22 bases between. The CDR3 loop spans 18 amino acids. Written as DNA, the CDR3 is TGCGCCAGCAGCCAGCGGACTGGCGAGGGCCTGGGGAATTCACCCCTCCACTTT. Protein: CASSQRTGEGLGNSPLHF.

The V and J genes are TRBV7-2 and TRBJ2-1; TRBD2 matches 11 bases. Trimming took 2 bases from V and 0 from J; bases not matched to a gene: 6. Germline-derived CDR1 and CDR2 are SGHTA and FQGNSA. The CDR3 has 18 residues. CDR3 DNA sequence: TGTGCCAGCAGCTTATCATCTAGCGGGGGGAGCTCCTACAATGAGCAGTTCTTC. Protein product: CASSLSSSGGSSYNEQFF. Combining the CDR3 with reference TRBV7-2 and TRBJ2-1 gives the whole variable domain GAGVSQSPSNKVTEKGKDVELRCDPISGHTALYWYRQSLGQGLEFLIYFQGNSAPDKSGLPSDRFSAERTGGSVSTLTIQRTQQEDSAVYLCASSLSSSGGSSYNEQFFGPGTRLTVL.

The chain combines TRBV7-2 with TRBJ2-1, with D possibly being TRBD2 (5 bases). Trimming left V 1 base short and J 4 bases short, with 17 bases between. The CDR3 length is 17 residues. Germline V gene lookup returns CDR1 SGHTA and CDR2 FQGNSA. CDR3 bases: TGTGCCAGCAGCTTAGTAGTGGTGACTATAGGGTACAATGAGCAGTTCTTC. Translating gives CASSLVVVTIGYNEQFF. The variable domain in full, with the rest retrieved from reference TRBV7-2 and TRBJ2-1, is GAGVSQSPSNKVTEKGKDVELRCDPISGHTALYWYRQSLGQGLEFLIYFQGNSAPDKSGLPSDRFSAERTGGSVSTLTIQRTQQEDSAVYLCASSLVVVTIGYNEQFFGPGTRLTVL.

The genes are TRBV4-1 and TRBJ1-1; D is possibly TRBD1 (5 bases). There are 15 residues in the CDR3. Germline CDR1 MGHRA, CDR2 YSYEKL. Trimming left V 0 bases short and J 4 bases short, with 12 bases between. The CDR3 sequence: CASSQETVGFTEAFF. DNA of the CDR3: TGCGCCAGCAGCCAAGAGACAGTAGGATTCACTGAAGCTTTCTTT.